These T cell receptor beta chains were read from a single sample in a study of beta chain features in type 1 diabetes. Generated by immunoSEQ multiplex PCR, the TCRdb table keeps only in-frame clones and is missing some. The sample shows fewer than 900,000 clones, 17% of them seen only once. The sample taken for sequencing was naive CD4+ T cells from blood. The receptor set was obtained from a woman under 30 in good health. Both conserved end residues are part of each CDR3. The D gene is left open where the match is weak. The size field is filled for only some rows; it gives once, few, many or a size class.

cdr3_length	v_call	j_call	clone_size	d_call	cdr3_aa	cdr3_nt
17	TRBV5-1	TRBJ2-1	-	TRBD2	CASSSKPGLAEHNEQFF	TGCGCCAGCAGCTCCAAACCGGGACTAGCGGAACACAATGAGCAGTTCTTC
14	TRBV5-4	TRBJ2-7	-	TRBD2	CASSLWLAGDEQYF	TGTGCCAGCAGCTTGTGGCTAGCGGGAGACGAGCAGTACTTC
18	TRBV5-5	TRBJ1-1	few	TRBD1	CASSQQSGQGAGGTEAFF	TGTGCCAGCAGCCAGCAGTCGGGACAGGGGGCTGGCGGCACTGAAGCTTTCTTT
11	TRBV19	TRBJ2-1	few	TRBD2	CASRRAGEQFF	TGTGCCAGTAGGAGAGCGGGAGAGCAGTTCTTC
15	TRBV10-2	TRBJ2-7	-	TRBD2	CASSEVVAGVREQYF	TGCGCCAGCAGTGAGGTGGTAGCGGGAGTACGGGAGCAGTACTTC
15	TRBV7-9	TRBJ2-3	-	TRBD2	CASSTTSGSTDTQYF	TGTGCCAGCAGCACGACTAGCGGGAGCACAGATACGCAGTATTTT
15	TRBV5-1	TRBJ2-3	few	TRBD1	CASLSQGARGDTQYF	TGCGCCAGCCTAAGTCAGGGGGCCCGAGGAGATACGCAGTATTTT
14	TRBV6-5	TRBJ2-1	-	TRBD2	CASSPLAGDNEQFF	TGTGCCAGCAGCCCACTAGCGGGAGACAATGAGCAGTTCTTC
14	TRBV5-1	TRBJ1-3	few	-	CASSLSNSGNTIYF	TGCGCCAGCAGCTTGAGCAACTCTGGAAACACCATATATTTT
11	TRBV10-3	TRBJ2-7	-	-	CAIGRGDEQYF	TGTGCCATCGGGAGGGGGGACGAGCAGTACTTC
15	TRBV28	TRBJ2-1	-	TRBD1	CASRAGGGSYNEQFF	TGTGCCAGCAGGGCAGGGGGCGGATCCTACAATGAGCAGTTCTTC
14	TRBV7-8	TRBJ2-5	-	-	CASSLGVYQETQYF	TGTGCCAGCAGCTTAGGGGTGTACCAAGAGACCCAGTACTTC
14	TRBV4-1	TRBJ1-1	-	-	CASSQVGVMTEAFF	TGCGCCAGCAGCCAAGTCGGGGTCATGACTGAAGCTTTCTTT